This T cell receptor beta chain was found in a study of blood T cell repertoires in COVID-19 (dated by TCRdb to 2020 to 2021). Background for the entire study: Collaborator samples came from the United States, Italy and Spain and covered acute and convalescent phases of COVID-19. The material from the prospective study consisted of cDNA or gDNA derived from T cells, B-cell-depleted T cells, or PBMCs. The dataset comprised deeply sampled blood TCRbeta repertoires from subjects exposed to, actively infected with, or recovered from COVID-19. The repertoires were released in a freely available public database intended as a resource for research on the immune response to SARS-CoV-2. The samples were drawn from two sources: the first 160 participants of the ongoing ImmuneRACE study, and 1,200 or so subjects contributed by 6 global collaborators. The sample metadata nearly always contained a de-identified subject ID, COVID-19 status, age in years and sex. Where available, HLA class I and class II types were taken from metadata supplied by the sample provider and were not determined by assay-based typing.

Study-wide conclusions, independent of this receptor: Clinical and demographic metadata were provided uncurated, with the amount varying by source and participant.

A word on this clone: The target of this receptor is not known. Base qualities are missing; no much larger clone stands one base away.

TCRbeta CDR3 regions were amplified from genomic DNA using the immunoSEQ Assay, a bias-controlled multiplex PCR. As for the authors' bioinformatics: The number of nucleated cells in each sample was estimated from the amplification of reference gene primers within the assay. Sequence reads were collapsed and filtered to measure the absolute abundance of every unique TCRbeta CDR3 rearrangement. For each sample, productive Simpson clonality was calculated by taking the square root of Simpson's diversity index across productive rearrangements. Held by TCRdb, this immuneACCESS table contains in-frame sequences only and omits some clones. Under half of the omission traces to an unresolved V gene where checked; the cause of the rest is unknown. The D gene and trimming were derived from the DNA, and the V and J assignments and clone size from that table. The sample has roughly 86,000 clones on record, about 83% of them singletons. Of the sample, about 2.1% falls within the top ten clones.

Whole blood was collected in K2EDTA tubes by collaborating institutions according to the institutions' own protocols. Collaborator samples were shipped for TCRbeta analysis as frozen whole blood, isolated PBMCs, or DNA extracted from either sample type. The germline V gene (reference sequence) supplies CDR1 WNHNN and CDR2 SYGVQD. Unmatched junction bases come to 0, with V trimmed by 2 bases and J by 4 bases. The CDR3 runs 13 residues from the cysteine to the phenylalanine. The DNA shown is the 39-base CDR3, in frame from base 1. Sequencing input: peripheral blood. This TCR was sampled from an older woman with acute or convalescent COVID-19. The sequence joins TRBV10-1 to TRBJ1-2; TRBD1 matches 8 bases in the middle. DNA sequence: TGCGCCAGCAGTGAGGACAGGGGCTATGGCTACACCTTC. Its product reads: CASSEDRGYGYTF.